This T cell receptor beta chain is drawn from a study of radiotherapy plus CTLA-4 blockade in lung cancer. The ends lost 6 bases at V and 5 bases at J; junction bases unmatched: 7. Looked up from germline, CDR1 is MNHEY and CDR2 is SVGAGI. The CDR3 sequence is 15 residues long. As concerns this clone: The target antigen is unknown.

Using immunoSEQ multiplex PCR, the repertoire was profiled, and TCRdb retains in-frame clones only, with some absent. The table shows 83,000 or so clones, with around 83% occurring only once. Whole-study findings and limits: Response was reportedly best predicted by early blood T cell clone dynamics, with interferon-beta. Radiotherapy was combined with ipilimumab, and tumor-derived TCR clones then expanded in blood.

The chain joins TRBV6-5 to TRBJ1-6; 7 bases map to TRBD1. Source: peripheral blood, taken from a patient treated with radiotherapy plus ipilimumab. The TCR sequence derives from a human donor with non-small cell lung cancer who had stable disease on radiotherapy plus ipilimumab. The CDR3 is CASRTNRGDNSPLHF. CDR3 DNA sequence: TGTGCCAGCAGAACGAACAGGGGAGATAATTCACCCCTCCACTTT.